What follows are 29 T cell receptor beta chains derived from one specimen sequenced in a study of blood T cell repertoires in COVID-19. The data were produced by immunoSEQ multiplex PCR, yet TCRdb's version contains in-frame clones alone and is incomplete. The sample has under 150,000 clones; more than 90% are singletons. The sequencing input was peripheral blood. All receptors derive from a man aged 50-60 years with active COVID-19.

CDR3 nucleotides: TGCAGCGTTGGTGGGGCAGGGTCTTTCTCTGGGGCCAACGTCCTGACTTTC. Translation: CSVGGAGSFSGANVLTF. The chain couples TRBV29-1 to TRBJ2-6, with D perhaps TRBD1 (5 bases). Germline V gene data show CDR1 as SQVTM and CDR2 as ANQGSEA. Trimming stripped 4 bases from V and 0 bases from J, with 16 bases between. The CDR3 sequence is 17 residues long. Variable domain in full (rest from reference TRBV29-1 and TRBJ2-6): SAVISQKPSRDICQRGTSLTIQCQVDSQVTMMFWYRQQPGQSLTLIATANQGSEATYESGFVIDKFPISRPNLTFSTLTVSNMSPEDSSIYLCSVGGAGSFSGANVLTFGAGSRLTVL.

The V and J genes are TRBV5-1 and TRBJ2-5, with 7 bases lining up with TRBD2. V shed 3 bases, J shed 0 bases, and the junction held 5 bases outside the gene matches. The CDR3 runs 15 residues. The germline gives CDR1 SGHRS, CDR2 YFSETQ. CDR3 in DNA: TGCGCCAGCAGCTCGGGAGGCAGTTACCAAGAGACCCAGTACTTC. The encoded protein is CASSSGGSYQETQYF.

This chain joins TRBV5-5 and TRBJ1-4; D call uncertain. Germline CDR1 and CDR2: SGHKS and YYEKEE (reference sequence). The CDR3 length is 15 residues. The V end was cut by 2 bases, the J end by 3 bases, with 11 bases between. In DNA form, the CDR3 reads TGTGCCAGCAGCTTTCAATTACAGCCTAATGAAAAACTGTTTTTT. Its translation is CASSFQLQPNEKLFF.

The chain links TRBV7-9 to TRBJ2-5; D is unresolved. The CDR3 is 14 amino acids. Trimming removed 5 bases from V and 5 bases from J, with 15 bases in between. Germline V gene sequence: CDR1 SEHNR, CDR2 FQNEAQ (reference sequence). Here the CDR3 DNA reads TGTGCCAGCAGCGAAAACGCTAGGTCCGAGACCCAGTACTTC. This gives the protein CASSENARSETQYF.

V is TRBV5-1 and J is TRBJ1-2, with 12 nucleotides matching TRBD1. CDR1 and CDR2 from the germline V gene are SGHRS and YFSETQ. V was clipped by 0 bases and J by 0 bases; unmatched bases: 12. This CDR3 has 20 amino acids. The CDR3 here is CASSLVLGWDRGPANYGYTF. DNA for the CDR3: TGCGCCAGCAGCTTGGTATTAGGGTGGGACAGGGGGCCGGCTAACTATGGCTACACCTTC.

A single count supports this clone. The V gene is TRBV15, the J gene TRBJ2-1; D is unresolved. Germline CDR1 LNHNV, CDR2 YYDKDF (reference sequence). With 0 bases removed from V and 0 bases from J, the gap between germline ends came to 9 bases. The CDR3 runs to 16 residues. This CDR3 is CATSRDAGGSYNEQFF. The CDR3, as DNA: TGTGCCACCAGCAGAGATGCTGGCGGCTCCTACAATGAGCAGTTCTTC.

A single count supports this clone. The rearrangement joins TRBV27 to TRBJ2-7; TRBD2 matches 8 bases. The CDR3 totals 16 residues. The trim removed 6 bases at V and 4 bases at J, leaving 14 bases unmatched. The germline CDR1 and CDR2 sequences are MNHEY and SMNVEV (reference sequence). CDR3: CASRPRVAGGLYEQYV. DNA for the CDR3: TGTGCCAGCAGGCCCCGGGTGGCGGGGGGCCTTTACGAGCAGTACGTC.

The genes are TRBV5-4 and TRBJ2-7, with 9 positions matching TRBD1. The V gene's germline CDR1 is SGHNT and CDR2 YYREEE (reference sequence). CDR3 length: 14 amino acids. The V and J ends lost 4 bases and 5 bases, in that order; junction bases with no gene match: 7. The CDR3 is CASSRGQGYHEQYV. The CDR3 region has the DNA TGTGCCAGCAGCCGGGGACAGGGCTACCACGAGCAGTACGTC.

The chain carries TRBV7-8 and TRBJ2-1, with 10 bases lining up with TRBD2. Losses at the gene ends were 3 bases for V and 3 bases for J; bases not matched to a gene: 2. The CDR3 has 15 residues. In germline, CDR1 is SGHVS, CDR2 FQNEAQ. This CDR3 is CASSFTSGNYNEQFF. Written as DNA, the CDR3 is TGTGCCAGCAGCTTCACTAGCGGGAACTACAATGAGCAGTTCTTC.

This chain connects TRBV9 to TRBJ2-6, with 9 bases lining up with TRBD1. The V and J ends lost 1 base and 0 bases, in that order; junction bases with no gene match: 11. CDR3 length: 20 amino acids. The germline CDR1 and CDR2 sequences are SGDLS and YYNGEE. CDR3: CASSVPSGQGGPSGANVLTF. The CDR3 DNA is TGTGCCAGCAGCGTACCATCGGGACAGGGTGGACCCTCTGGGGCCAACGTCCTGACTTTC.

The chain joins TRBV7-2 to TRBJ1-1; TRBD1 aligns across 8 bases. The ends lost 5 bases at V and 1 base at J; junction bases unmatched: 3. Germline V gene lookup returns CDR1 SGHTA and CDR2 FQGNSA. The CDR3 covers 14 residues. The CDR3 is CASSAGQGNTEAFF. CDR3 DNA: TGTGCCAGCAGCGCTGGACAGGGGAACACTGAAGCTTTCTTT.

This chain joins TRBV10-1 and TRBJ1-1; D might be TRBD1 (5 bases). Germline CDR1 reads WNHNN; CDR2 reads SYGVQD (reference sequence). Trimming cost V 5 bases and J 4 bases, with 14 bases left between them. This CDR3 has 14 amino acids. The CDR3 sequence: CASSKGGVTTEAFF. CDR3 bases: TGCGCCAGCAGTAAAGGAGGGGTGACCACTGAAGCTTTCTTT.

The CDR3 nucleotides read TGCGCCAGCAGTGAGGACGAGGGTTTGGATGAGCAGTTCTTC. Amino acid sequence: CASSEDEGLDEQFF. The gene calls are TRBV10-2 and TRBJ2-1; perhaps TRBD2 as D (5 bases). V dropped 2 bases and J dropped 8 bases, with 13 bases sitting between them. The germline gives CDR1 WSHSY, CDR2 SAAADI. The CDR3 is 14 amino acids.

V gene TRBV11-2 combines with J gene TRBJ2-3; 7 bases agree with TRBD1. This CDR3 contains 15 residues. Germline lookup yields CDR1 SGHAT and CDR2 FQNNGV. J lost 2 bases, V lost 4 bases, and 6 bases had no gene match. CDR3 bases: TGTGCCAGCAGCTACAACAGGGGTACCACAGATACGCAGTATTTT. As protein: CASSYNRGTTDTQYF.

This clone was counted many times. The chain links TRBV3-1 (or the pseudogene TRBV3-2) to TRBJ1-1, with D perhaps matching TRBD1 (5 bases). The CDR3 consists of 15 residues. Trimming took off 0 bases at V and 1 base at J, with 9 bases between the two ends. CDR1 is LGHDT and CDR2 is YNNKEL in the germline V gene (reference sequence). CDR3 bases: TGTGCCAGCAGCCAAGAAGTAGGGGAGAACACTGAAGCTTTCTTT. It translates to CASSQEVGENTEAFF.

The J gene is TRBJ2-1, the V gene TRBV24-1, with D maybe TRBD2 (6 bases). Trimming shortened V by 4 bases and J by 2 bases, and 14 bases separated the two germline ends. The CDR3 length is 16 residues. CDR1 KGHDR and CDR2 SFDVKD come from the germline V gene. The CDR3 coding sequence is TGTGCCACCAGTGACCGCTTAGGGAGGCCCTACAATGAGCAGTTCTTC. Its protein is CATSDRLGRPYNEQFF.

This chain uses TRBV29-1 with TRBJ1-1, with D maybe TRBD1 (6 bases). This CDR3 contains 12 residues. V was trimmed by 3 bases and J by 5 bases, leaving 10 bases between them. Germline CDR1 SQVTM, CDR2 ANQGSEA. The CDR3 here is CSVDRGATEAFF. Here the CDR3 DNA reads TGCAGCGTTGATCGGGGGGCGACTGAAGCTTTCTTT.

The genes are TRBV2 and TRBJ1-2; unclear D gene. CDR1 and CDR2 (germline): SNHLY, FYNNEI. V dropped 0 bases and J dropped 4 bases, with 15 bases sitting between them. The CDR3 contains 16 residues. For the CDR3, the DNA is TGTGCCAGCAGTGAAGCGCTTCGGGTGCGGGGCTATGGCTACACCTTC. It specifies CASSEALRVRGYGYTF.

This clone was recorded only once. The CDR3 reads CASSSPRRIGTQETQYF. The DNA of the CDR3 is TGTGCCAGCAGCTCTCCTCGGCGGATCGGAACTCAAGAGACCCAGTACTTC. The gene calls are TRBV7-4 and TRBJ2-5; D unresolved. The ends were cut back, 4 bases at V and 2 bases at J, with 20 bases in the middle. The CDR3 sequence is 17 residues long. Germline CDR1 reads SGHVT; CDR2 reads SQSDAQ.

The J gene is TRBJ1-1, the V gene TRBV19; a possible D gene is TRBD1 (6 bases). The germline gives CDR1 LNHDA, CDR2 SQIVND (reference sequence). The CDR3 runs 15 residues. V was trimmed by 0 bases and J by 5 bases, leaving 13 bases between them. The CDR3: CASSIDNRALTEAFF. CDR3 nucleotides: TGTGCCAGTAGTATAGACAACAGGGCCTTGACTGAAGCTTTCTTT.

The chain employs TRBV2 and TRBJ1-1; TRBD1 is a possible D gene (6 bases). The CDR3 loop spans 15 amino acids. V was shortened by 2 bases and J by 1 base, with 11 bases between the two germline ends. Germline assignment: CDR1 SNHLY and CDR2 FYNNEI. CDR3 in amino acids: CASSEWTERNTEAFF. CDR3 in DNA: TGTGCCAGCAGTGAATGGACAGAGAGGAACACTGAAGCTTTCTTT. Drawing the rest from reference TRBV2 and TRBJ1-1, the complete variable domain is EPEVTQTPSHQVTQMGQEVILRCVPISNHLYFYWYRQILGQKVEFLVSFYNNEISEKSEIFDDQFSVERPDGSNFTLKIRSTKLEDSAMYFCASSEWTERNTEAFFGQGTRLTVV.

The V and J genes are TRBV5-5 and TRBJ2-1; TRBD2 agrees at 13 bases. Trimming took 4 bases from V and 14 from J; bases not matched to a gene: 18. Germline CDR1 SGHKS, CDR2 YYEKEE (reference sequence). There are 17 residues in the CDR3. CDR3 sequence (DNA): TGTGCCAGCAGCCTGACCGGGACAGGGGGACTAGCGGGACAGGAGTTCTTC. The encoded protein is CASSLTGTGGLAGQEFF. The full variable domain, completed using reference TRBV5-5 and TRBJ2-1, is DAGVTQSPTHLIKTRGQQVTLRCSPISGHKSVSWYQQVLGQGPQFIFQYYEKEERGRGNFPDRFSARQFPNYSSELNVNALLLGDSALYLCASSLTGTGGLAGQEFFGPGTRLTVL.

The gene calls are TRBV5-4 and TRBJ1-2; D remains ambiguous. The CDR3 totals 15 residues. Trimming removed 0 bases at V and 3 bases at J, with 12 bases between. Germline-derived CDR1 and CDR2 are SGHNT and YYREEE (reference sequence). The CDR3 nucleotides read TGTGCCAGCAGCTTGGTCACCCCGGCGGACTATGGCTACACCTTC. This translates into CASSLVTPADYGYTF.

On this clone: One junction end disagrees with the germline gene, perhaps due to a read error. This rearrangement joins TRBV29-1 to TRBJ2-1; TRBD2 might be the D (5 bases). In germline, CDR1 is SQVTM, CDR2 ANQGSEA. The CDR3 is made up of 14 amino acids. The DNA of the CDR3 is TGCAGCGTTGAGGCTAGCTCCGTCTACGATGAGCAGTTCTTC. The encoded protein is CSVEASSVYDEQFF.

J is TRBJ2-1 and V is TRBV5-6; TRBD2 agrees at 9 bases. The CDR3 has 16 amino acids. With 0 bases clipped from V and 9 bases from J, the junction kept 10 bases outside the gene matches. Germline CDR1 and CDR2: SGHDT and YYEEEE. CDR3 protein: CASSLGREGPVAEQFF. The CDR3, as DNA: TGTGCCAGCAGCTTGGGGCGGGAGGGCCCAGTTGCTGAGCAGTTCTTC.

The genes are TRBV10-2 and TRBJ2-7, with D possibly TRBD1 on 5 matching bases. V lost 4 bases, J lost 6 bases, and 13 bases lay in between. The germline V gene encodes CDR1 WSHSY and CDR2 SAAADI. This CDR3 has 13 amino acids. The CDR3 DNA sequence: TGCGCCAGCAGTGGCGTGGTCCAGGGCGAGCAGTACTTC. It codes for CASSGVVQGEQYF.

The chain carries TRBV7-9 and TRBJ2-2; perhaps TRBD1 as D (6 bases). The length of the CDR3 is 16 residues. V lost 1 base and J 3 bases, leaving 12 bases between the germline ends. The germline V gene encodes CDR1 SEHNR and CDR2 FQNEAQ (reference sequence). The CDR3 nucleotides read TGTGCCAGCAGCTTAGGTGGGGGCCGACACACCGGGGAGCTGTTTTTT. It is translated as CASSLGGGRHTGELFF.

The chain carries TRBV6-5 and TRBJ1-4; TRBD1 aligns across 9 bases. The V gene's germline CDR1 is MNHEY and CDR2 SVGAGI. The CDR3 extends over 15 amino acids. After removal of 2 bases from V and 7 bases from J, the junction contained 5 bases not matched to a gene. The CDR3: CASSYGGQGGEKLFF. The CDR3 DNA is TGTGCCAGCAGTTACGGGGGACAGGGAGGTGAAAAACTGTTTTTT.

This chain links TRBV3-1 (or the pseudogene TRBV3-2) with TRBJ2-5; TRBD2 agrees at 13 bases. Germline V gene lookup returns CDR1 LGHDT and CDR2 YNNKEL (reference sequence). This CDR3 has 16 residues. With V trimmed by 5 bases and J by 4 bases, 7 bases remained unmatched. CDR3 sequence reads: CASSSSTSGGRETQYF. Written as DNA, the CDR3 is TGTGCCAGCAGCTCTTCGACTAGCGGGGGGAGAGAGACCCAGTACTTC.